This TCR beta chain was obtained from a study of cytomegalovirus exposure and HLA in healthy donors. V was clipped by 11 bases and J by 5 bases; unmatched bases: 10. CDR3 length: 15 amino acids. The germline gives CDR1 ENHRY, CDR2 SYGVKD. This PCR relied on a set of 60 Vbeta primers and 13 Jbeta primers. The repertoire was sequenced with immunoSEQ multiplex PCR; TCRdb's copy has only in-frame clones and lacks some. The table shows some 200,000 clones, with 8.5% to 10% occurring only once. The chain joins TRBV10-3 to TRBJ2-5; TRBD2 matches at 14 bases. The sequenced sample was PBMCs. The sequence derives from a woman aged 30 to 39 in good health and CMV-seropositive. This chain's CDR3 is CASSAGLAGAETQYF. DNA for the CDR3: TGTGCCTCCTCCGCGGGACTAGCGGGAGCGGAGACCCAGTACTTC.